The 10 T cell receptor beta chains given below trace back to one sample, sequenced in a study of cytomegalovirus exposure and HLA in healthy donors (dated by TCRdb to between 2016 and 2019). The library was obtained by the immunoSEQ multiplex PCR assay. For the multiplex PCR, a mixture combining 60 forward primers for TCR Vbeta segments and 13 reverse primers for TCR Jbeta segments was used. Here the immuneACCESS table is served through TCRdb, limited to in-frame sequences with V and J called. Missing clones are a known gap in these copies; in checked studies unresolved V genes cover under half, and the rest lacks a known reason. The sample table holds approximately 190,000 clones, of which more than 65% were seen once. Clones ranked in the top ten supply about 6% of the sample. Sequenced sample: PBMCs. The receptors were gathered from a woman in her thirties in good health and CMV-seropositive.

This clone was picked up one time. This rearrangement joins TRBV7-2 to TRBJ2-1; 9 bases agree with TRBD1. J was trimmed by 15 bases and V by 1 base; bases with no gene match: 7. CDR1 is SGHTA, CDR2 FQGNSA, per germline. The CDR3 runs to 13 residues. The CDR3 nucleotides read TGTGCCAGCAGCTTAGTTACGGGACAGGGATGGTTCTTC. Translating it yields CASSLVTGQGWFF.

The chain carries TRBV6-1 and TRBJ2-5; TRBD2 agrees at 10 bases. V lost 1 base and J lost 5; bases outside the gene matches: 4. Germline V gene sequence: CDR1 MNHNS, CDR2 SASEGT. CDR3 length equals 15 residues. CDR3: CASSEERGGRETQYF. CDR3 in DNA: TGTGCCAGCAGTGAAGAGCGGGGGGGCCGGGAGACCCAGTACTTC.

CDR3 protein: CASSFGLAFTGELFF. In DNA form, the CDR3 reads TGTGCCAGCAGCTTCGGGCTAGCCTTCACCGGGGAGCTGTTTTTT. The chain couples TRBV7-9 to TRBJ2-2, with D possibly matching TRBD2 (5 bases). This CDR3 is 15 amino acids long. Germline CDR1 SEHNR, CDR2 FQNEAQ (reference sequence). V was trimmed by 3 bases and J by 4 bases, leaving 12 bases between them.

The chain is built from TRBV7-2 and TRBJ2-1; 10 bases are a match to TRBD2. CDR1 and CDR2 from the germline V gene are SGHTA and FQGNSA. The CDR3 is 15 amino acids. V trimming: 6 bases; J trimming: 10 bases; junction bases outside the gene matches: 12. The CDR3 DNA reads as TGTGCCAGCAGATCCAGCGGGGGGGCCTCCCGGGAGCAGTTCTTC. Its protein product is CASRSSGGASREQFF.

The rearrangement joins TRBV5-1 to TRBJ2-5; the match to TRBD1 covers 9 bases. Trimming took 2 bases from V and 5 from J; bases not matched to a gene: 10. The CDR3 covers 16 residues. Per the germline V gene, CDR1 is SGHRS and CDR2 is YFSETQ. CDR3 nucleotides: TGCGCCAGCAGCTTCCAACAGGGGGCGGTGCGGGAGACCCAGTACTTC. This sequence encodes CASSFQQGAVRETQYF.

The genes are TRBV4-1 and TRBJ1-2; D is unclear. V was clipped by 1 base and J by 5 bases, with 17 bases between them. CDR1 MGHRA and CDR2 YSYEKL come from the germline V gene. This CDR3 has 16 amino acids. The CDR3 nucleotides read TGCGCCAGCAGCCAAGCGCCCGGCAGGTCGCGATATGGCTACACCTTC. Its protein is CASSQAPGRSRYGYTF.

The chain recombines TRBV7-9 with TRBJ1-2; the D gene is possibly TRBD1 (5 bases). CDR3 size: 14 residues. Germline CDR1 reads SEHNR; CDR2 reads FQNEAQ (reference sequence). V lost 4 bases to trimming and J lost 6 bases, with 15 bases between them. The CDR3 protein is CASSSTRGGNGYTF. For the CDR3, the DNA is TGTGCCAGCAGCTCAACCCGGGGGGGTAATGGCTACACCTTC.

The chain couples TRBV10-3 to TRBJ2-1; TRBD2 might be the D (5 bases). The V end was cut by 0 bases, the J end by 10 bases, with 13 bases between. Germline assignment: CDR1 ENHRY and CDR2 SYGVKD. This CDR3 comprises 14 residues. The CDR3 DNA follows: TGTGCCATCAGTGAGTCGTTCGAGGGCGGCGAGCAGTTCTTC. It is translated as CAISESFEGGEQFF.

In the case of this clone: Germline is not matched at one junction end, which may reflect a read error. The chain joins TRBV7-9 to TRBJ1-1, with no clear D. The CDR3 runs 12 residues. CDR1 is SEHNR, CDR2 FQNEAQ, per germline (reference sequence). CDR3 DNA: TGTTCCAGCAGCCACCTGCGGGGAGAAGCTTTCTTT. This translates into CSSSHLRGEAFF.

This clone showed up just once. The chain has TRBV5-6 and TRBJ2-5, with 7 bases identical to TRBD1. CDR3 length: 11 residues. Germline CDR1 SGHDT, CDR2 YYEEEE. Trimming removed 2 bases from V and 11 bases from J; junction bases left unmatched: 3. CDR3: CASSFQGEQYF. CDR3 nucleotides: TGTGCCAGCAGCTTTCAGGGGGAGCAGTACTTC.